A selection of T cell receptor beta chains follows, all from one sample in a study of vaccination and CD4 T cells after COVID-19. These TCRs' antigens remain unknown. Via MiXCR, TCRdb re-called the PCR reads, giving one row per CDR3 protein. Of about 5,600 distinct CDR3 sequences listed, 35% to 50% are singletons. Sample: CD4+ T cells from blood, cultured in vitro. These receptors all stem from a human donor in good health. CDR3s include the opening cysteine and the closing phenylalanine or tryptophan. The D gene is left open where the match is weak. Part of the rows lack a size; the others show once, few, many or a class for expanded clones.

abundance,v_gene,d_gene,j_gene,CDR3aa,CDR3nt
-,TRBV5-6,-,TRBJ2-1,CASSLAVNNEQFF,TGTGCCAGCAGCTTGGCCGTAAACAATGAGCAGTTCTTC
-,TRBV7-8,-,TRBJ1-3,CASSSGNTIYF,TGTGCCAGCAGCTCTGGAAACACCATATATTTT
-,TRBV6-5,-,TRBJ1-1,CASSYSNSLEAFF,TGTGCCAGCAGTTACTCTAACAGTCTTGAAGCTTTCTTT
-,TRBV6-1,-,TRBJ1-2,CASSETGGASRRDYGYTF,TGTGCCAGCAGTGAAACGGGTGGGGCGAGCCGCCGAGACTATGGCTACACCTTC
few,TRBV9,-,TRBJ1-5,CASSVDGAGQPQHF,TGTGCCAGCAGCGTAGATGGGGCTGGTCAGCCCCAGCATTTT
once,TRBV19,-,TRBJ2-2,CASSIAVLGNTGELFF,TGTGCCAGTAGTATAGCGGTACTCGGGAACACCGGGGAGCTGTTTTTT
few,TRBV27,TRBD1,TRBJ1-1,CASSFGRDRDEAFF,TGTGCCAGCAGTTTTGGCCGGGACAGGGATGAAGCTTTCTTT
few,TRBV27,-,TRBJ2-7,CASVARSSYEQYF,TGTGCCAGCGTAGCTAGGAGCTCCTACGAGCAGTACTTC
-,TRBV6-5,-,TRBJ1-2,CASSYSLSTTSSNYGYTF,TGTGCCAGCAGTTACTCCCTCTCGACAACTTCCTCTAACTATGGCTACACCTTC
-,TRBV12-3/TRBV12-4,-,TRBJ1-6,CASSLAEGNSPLHF,TGTGCCAGCAGTTTGGCGGAAGGTAATTCACCCCTCCACTTT
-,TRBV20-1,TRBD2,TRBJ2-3,CSASRSGGSTDTQYF,TGCAGTGCTAGTAGGAGCGGGGGGAGCACAGATACGCAGTATTTT
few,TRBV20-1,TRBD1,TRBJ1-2,CSARDRKSAGGKYGYTF,TGCAGTGCTAGAGATCGAAAAAGTGCAGGGGGAAAGTATGGCTACACCTTC
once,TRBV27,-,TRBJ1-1,CASSLSPEKVEAFF,TGTGCCAGCAGTTTATCCCCCGAAAAGGTTGAAGCTTTCTTT
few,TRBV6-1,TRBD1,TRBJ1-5,CASSGTGSNQPQHF,TGTGCCAGCAGCGGGACAGGGTCAAATCAGCCCCAGCATTTT
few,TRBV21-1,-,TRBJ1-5,CASSWSGGYQPQHF,TGTGCCAGCAGTTGGTCCGGGGGATATCAGCCCCAGCATTTT
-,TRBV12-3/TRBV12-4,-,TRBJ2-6,CASSLDLSGANVLTF,TGTGCCAGCAGTTTAGATCTCTCTGGGGCCAACGTCCTGACTTTC
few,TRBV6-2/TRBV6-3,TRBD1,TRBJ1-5,CASTDRDRGQRQPQHF,TGTGCCAGCACCGACCGGGACAGGGGGCAAAGGCAGCCCCAGCATTTT
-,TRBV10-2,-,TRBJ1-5,CASSHLNQPQHF,TGCGCCAGCAGCCACCTTAATCAGCCCCAGCATTTT
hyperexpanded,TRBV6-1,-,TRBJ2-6,CASFRGTGANVLTF,TGTGCCAGCTTTCGTGGTACTGGGGCCAACGTCCTGACTTTC
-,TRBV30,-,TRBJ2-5,CAWSGSPLQETQYF,TGTGCCTGGAGTGGTTCGCCCCTTCAAGAGACCCAGTACTTC
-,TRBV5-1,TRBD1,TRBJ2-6,CASSFRQGVIPGANVLTF,TGCGCCAGCAGCTTTCGACAGGGGGTGATTCCTGGGGCCAACGTCCTGACTTTC
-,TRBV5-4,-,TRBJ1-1,CASSDTNTEAFF,TGTGCCAGCTCTGACACGAACACTGAAGCTTTCTTT
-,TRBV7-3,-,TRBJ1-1,CASSSRTDATEAFF,TGTGCCAGCAGCTCCCGGACAGATGCCACTGAAGCTTTCTTT
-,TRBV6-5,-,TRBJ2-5,CASSSAETQYF,TGTGCCAGCAGTTCCGCCGAGACCCAGTACTTC
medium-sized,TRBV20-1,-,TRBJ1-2,CSARDHIYGYTF,TGCAGTGCCAGGGATCACATCTATGGCTACACCTTC
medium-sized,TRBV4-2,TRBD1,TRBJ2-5,CASSQGTGQETQYF,TGTGCCAGCAGCCAAGGGACAGGACAAGAGACCCAGTACTTC
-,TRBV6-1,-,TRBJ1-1,CASSPEWGRNTEAFF,TGTGCCAGCAGCCCAGAGTGGGGGCGGAACACTGAAGCTTTCTTT
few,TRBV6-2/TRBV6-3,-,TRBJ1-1,CASRPTWAGVTEAFF,TGTGCCAGCAGACCGACATGGGCAGGCGTCACTGAAGCTTTCTTT
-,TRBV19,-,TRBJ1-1,CASSIALGSEAFF,TGTGCCAGTAGTATTGCTCTGGGTTCTGAAGCTTTCTTT
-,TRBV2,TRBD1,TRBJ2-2,CASSPQGKWELFF,TGTGCCAGCAGCCCACAGGGGAAGTGGGAGCTGTTTTTT
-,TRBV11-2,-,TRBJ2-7,CASTPLGQLYEQYF,TGTGCCAGCACCCCCCTGGGGCAGTTATACGAGCAGTACTTC
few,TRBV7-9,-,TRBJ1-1,CASSMNTEAFF,TGTGCCAGCAGTATGAACACTGAAGCTTTCTTT
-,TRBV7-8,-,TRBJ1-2,CASSLGSPLENYGYTF,TGTGCCAGCAGCTTAGGATCGCCCCTAGAAAACTATGGCTACACCTTC
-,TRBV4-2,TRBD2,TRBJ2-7,CASSQGTSGVISYEQYF,TGTGCCAGCAGCCAAGGGACTAGCGGGGTAATCTCCTACGAGCAGTACTTC
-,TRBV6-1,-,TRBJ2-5,CASSRDIQETQYF,TGTGCCAGCAGTCGGGACATCCAAGAGACCCAGTACTTC
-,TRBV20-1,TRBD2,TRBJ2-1,CSARDPAGFHNEQFF,TGCAGTGCTAGAGATCCAGCGGGGTTTCACAATGAGCAGTTCTTC
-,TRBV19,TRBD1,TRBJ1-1,CASSNGQGADEAFF,TGTGCCAGTAGTAACGGACAGGGGGCAGATGAAGCTTTCTTT
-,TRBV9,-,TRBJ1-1,CASSVRGQRDTEAFF,TGTGCCAGCAGCGTCCGTGGACAGCGAGACACTGAAGCTTTCTTT
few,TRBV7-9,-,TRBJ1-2,CASSFDFYGYTF,TGTGCCAGCAGCTTCGATTTCTATGGCTACACCTTC
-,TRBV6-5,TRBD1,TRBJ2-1,CASSYQDRHPYNEQFF,TGTGCCAGCAGTTACCAGGACAGGCACCCCTACAATGAGCAGTTCTTC
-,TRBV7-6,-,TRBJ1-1,CASSLAVGTEAFF,TGTGCCAGCAGCTTAGCGGTAGGGACTGAAGCTTTCTTT
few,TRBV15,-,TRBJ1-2,CATSRDRAVNGYTF,TGTGCCACCAGCAGAGATCGGGCAGTCAATGGCTACACCTTC
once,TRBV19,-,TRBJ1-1,CASSIKTGQNTEAFF,TGTGCCAGTAGTATAAAAACAGGGCAGAACACTGAAGCTTTCTTT
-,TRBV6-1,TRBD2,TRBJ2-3,CASTTLPSGAGTDTQYF,TGTGCCAGCACCACACTCCCTAGCGGGGCGGGCACAGATACGCAGTATTTT
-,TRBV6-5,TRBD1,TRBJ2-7,CASSFGTGAREQYF,TGTGCCAGCAGTTTCGGGACAGGGGCTCGCGAGCAGTACTTC
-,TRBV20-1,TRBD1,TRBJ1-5,CSAPGQSNQPQHF,TGCAGTGCCCCGGGACAGAGCAATCAGCCCCAGCATTTT
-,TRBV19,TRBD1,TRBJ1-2,CATRRDRGYTF,TGTGCCACCCGAAGGGACAGGGGGTACACCTTC
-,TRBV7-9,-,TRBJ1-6,CASSLREGNSPLHF,TGTGCCAGCAGCTTAAGGGAGGGTAATTCACCCCTCCACTTT
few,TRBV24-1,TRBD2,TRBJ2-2,CATSGRGGSGELFF,TGTGCCACCAGTGGCCGGGGGGGCTCCGGGGAGCTGTTTTTT
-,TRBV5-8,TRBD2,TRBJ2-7,CASSPGLAGGYEQYF,TGTGCCAGCAGCCCAGGACTAGCGGGGGGCTACGAGCAGTACTTC
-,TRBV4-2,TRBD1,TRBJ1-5,CASSQDGGQGVFQPQHF,TGTGCCAGCAGCCAAGATGGGGGACAGGGGGTGTTTCAGCCCCAGCATTTT
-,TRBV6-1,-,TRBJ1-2,CASSETPNYGYTF,TGTGCCAGCAGTGAAACCCCTAACTATGGCTACACCTTC